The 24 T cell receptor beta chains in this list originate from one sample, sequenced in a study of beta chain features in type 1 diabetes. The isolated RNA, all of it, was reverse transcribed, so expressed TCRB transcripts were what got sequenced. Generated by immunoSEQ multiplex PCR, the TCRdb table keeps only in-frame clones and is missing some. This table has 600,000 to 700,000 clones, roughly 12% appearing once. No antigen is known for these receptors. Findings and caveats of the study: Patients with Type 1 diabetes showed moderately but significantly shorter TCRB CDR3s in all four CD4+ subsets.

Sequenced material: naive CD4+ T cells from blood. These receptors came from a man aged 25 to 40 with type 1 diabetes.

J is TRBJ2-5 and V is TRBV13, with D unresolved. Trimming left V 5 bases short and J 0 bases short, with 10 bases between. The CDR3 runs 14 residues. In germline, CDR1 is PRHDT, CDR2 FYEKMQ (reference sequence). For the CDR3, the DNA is TGTGCCAGCAGCCAAGGTCTACACCAAGAGACCCAGTACTTC. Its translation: CASSQGLHQETQYF.

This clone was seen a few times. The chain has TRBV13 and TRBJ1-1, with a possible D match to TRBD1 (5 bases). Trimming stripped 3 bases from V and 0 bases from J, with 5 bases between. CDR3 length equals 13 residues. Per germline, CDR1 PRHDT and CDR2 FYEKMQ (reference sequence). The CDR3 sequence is CASSLGVNTEAFF. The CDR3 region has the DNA TGTGCCAGCAGCTTGGGGGTGAACACTGAAGCTTTCTTT.

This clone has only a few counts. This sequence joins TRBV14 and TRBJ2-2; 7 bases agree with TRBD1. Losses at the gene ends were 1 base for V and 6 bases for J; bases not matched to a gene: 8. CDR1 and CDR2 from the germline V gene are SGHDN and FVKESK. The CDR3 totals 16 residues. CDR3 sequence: CASSQGQWQGAGELFF. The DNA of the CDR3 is TGTGCCAGCAGCCAAGGACAGTGGCAGGGGGCCGGGGAGCTGTTTTTT.

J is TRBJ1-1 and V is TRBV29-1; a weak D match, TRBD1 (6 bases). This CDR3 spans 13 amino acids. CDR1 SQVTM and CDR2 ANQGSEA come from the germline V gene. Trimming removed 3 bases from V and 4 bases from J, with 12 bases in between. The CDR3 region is CSVDRTAATEAFF. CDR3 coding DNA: TGCAGCGTTGACAGGACAGCCGCCACTGAAGCTTTCTTT.

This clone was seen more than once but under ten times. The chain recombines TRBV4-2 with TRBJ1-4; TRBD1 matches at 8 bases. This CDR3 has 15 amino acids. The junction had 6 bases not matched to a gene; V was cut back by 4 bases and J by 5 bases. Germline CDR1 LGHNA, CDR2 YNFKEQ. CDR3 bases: TGTGCCAGCAGCCTCCAACAGGGGGAGAATGAAAAACTGTTTTTT. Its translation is CASSLQQGENEKLFF.

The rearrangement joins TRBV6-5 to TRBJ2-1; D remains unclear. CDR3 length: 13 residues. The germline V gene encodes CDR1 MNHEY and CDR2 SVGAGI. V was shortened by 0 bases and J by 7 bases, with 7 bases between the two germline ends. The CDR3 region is CASSYSSVNEQFF. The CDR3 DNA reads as TGTGCCAGCAGTTACTCGAGCGTTAATGAGCAGTTCTTC.

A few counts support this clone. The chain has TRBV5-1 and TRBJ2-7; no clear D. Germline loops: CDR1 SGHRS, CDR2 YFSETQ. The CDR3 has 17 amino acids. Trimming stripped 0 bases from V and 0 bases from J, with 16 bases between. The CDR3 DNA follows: TGCGCCAGCAGCTTGGGGCAATCGACGGCCAGCTCCTACGAGCAGTACTTC. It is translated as CASSLGQSTASSYEQYF.

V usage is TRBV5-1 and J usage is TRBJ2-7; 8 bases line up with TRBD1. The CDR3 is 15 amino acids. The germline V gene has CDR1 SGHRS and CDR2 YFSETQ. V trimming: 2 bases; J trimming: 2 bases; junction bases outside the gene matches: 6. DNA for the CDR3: TGCGCCAGCAGCTTACGACAGGGGACTCCCTACGAGCAGTACTTC. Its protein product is CASSLRQGTPYEQYF. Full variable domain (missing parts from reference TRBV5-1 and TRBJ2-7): KAGVTQTPRYLIKTRGQQVTLSCSPISGHRSVSWYQQTPGQGLQFLFEYFSETQRNKGNFPGRFSGRQFSNSRSEMNVSTLELGDSALYLCASSLRQGTPYEQYFGPGTRLTVT.

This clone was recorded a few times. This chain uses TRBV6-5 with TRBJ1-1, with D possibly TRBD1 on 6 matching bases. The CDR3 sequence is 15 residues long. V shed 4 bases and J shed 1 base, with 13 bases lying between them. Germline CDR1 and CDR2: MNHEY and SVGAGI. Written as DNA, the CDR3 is TGTGCCAGCAGTTCCCCGACAGGTGGGAACACTGAAGCTTTCTTT. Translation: CASSSPTGGNTEAFF.

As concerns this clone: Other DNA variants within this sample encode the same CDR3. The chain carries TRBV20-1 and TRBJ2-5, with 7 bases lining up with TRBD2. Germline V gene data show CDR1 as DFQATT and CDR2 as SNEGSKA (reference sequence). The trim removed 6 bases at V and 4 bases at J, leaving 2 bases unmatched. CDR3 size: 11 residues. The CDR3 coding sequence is TGCAGTGCCGGGGGGTCAGAGACCCAGTACTTC. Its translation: CSAGGSETQYF.

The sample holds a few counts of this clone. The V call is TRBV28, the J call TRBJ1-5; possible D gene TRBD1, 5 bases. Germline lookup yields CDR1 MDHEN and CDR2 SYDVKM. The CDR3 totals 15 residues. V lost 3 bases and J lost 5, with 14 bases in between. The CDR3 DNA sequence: TGTGCCAGCAGTTTGGGACGGGGCAGAGATCAGCCCCAGCATTTT. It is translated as CASSLGRGRDQPQHF.

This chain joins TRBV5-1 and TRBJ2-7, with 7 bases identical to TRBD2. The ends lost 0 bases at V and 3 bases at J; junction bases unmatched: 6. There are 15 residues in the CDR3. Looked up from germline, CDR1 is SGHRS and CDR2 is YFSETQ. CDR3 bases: TGCGCCAGCAGCTTGGATGCCGGGGGGAACTACGAGCAGTACTTC. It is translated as CASSLDAGGNYEQYF.

The CDR3 DNA is TGTGCCAGTAGTCTACTGGAGGGTTCCCCCTATGGCTACACCTTC. It codes for CASSLLEGSPYGYTF. J is TRBJ1-2 and V is TRBV19; D is uncertain. This CDR3 comprises 15 residues. The germline V and J ends were trimmed by 5 bases and 4 bases, with 17 bases remaining between them. Germline loops: CDR1 LNHDA, CDR2 SQIVND (reference sequence).

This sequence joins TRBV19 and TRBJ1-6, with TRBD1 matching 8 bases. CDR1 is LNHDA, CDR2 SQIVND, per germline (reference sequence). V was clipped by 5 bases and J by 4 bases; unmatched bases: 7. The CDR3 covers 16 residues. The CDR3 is CASSLRNRGYNSPLHF. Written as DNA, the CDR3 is TGTGCCAGTAGTCTCCGGAACAGGGGGTATAATTCACCCCTCCACTTT.

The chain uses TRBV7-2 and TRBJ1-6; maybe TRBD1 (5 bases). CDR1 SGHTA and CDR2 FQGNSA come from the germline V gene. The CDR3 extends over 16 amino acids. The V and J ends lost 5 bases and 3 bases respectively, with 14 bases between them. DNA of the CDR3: TGTGCCAGCAGCCAAGCCCGACAGAGCTATAATTCACCCCTCCACTTT. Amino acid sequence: CASSQARQSYNSPLHF.

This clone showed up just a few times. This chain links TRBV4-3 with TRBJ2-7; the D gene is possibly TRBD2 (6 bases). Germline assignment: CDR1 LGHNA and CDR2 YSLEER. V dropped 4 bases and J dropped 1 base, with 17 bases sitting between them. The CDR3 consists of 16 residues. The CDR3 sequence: CASSLLLRDLSYEQYF. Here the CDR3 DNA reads TGCGCCAGCAGCCTCCTTCTCCGGGACTTATCCTACGAGCAGTACTTC.

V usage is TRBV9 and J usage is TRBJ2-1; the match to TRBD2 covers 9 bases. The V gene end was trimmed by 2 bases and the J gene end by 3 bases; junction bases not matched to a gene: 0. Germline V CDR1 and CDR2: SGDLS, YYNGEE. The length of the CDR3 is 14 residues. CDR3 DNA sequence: TGTGCCAGCAGCGTGACTAGCGGCTACAATGAGCAGTTCTTC. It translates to CASSVTSGYNEQFF.

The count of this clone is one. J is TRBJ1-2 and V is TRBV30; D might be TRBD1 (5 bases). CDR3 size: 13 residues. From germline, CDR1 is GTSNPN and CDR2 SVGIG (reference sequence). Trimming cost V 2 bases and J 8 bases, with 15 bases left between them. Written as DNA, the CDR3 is TGTGCCTGGAGTAGCGGGGCCCCAGGGGGCTACACCTTC. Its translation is CAWSSGAPGGYTF.

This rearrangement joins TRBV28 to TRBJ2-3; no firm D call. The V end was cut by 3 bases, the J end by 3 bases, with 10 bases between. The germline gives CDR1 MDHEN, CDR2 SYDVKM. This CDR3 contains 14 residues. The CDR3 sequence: CASSFRRLTDTQYF. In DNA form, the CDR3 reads TGTGCCAGCAGTTTCAGACGACTTACAGATACGCAGTATTTT.

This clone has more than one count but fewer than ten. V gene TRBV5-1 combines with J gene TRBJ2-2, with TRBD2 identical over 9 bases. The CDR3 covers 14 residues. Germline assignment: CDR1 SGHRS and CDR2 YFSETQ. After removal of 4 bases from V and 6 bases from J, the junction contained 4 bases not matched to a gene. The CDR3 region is CASSPSGDAGELFF. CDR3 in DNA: TGCGCCAGCAGCCCTAGCGGGGACGCCGGGGAGCTGTTTTTT.

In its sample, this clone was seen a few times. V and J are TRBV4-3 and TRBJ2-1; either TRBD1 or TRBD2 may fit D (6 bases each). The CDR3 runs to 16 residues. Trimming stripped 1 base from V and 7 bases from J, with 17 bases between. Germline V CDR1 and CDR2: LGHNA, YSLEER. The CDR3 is CASSQGSTGTRNEQFF. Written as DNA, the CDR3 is TGCGCCAGCAGCCAAGGATCAACAGGGACTCGGAATGAGCAGTTCTTC.

The CDR3 is CATSTGGIYGYTF. The DNA of the CDR3 is TGTGCCACCTCGACAGGGGGAATCTATGGCTACACCTTC. The chain is built from TRBV2 and TRBJ1-2, with 9 nucleotides matching TRBD1. From germline, CDR1 is SNHLY and CDR2 FYNNEI. The CDR3 is made up of 13 amino acids. The J segment lost 4 bases and the V segment lost 10 bases, leaving 7 bases of the junction unmatched.

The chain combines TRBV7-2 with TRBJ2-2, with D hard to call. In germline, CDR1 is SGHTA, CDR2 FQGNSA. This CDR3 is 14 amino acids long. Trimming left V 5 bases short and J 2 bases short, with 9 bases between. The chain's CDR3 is CASSPVFNTGELFF. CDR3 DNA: TGTGCCAGCAGCCCGGTGTTTAACACCGGGGAGCTGTTTTTT. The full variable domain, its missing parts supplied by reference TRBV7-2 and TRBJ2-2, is GAGVSQSPSNKVTEKGKDVELRCDPISGHTALYWYRQSLGQGLEFLIYFQGNSAPDKSGLPSDRFSAERTGGSVSTLTIQRTQQEDSAVYLCASSPVFNTGELFFGEGSRLTVL.

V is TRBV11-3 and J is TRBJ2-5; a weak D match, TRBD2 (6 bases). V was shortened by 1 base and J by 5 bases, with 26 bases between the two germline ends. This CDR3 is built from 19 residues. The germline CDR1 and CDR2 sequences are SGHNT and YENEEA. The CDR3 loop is CASSLVLFAGSNVVETQYF. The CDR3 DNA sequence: TGTGCCAGCAGCTTAGTACTATTCGCCGGGAGCAATGTGGTGGAGACCCAGTACTTC.